This TCR beta chain was retrieved from a study of T cell responses to AZD1222 COVID-19 vaccine. This table comes from immunoSEQ multiplex PCR, and its TCRdb copy is limited to in-frame clones, with some not included. The table records 100,000 to 150,000 clones, about 85% of them present only once. On this clone: Its antigen is as yet unknown.

Germline V gene lookup returns CDR1 SGHDT and CDR2 YYEEEE. The CDR3 is 14 residues long. The V gene lost 1 base and the J gene lost 3 bases, with 11 bases spanning the gap. Study observations and caveats: Variant regions that are unmutated are reportedly the target of nearly half of spike-specific TCRs. There were vaccine-associated CD4 TCRs across spike, dominant at 160-218 and 743-854. Spike-specific TCR repertoires showed rising breadth and depth after two AZD1222 doses. White British people made up most donors, females outnumbered males, and clonal diversity was possibly underestimated.

Sequencing was performed on peripheral blood, taken on day 0 of AZD1222 vaccination. The rearrangement uses TRBV5-6 and TRBJ2-7; no clear D. This TCR was recovered from an adult in good health. The DNA for the CDR3 is TGTGCCAGCAGCTTGTCGCTGACGGACTACGAGCAGTACTTC. Translation: CASSLSLTDYEQYF.